This TCR beta chain was sequenced during a study of T-cell memory formation after mild COVID-19. Via MiXCR, TCRdb re-called the 5' RACE reads, giving one row per CDR3 protein. The table has some 340,000 distinct CDR3 sequences, roughly 13% seen once. Trimming shortened V by 6 bases and J by 4 bases, and 4 bases separated the two germline ends. The germline V gene encodes CDR1 LNHDA and CDR2 SQIVND (reference sequence). This CDR3 is built from 11 residues. The V and J genes are TRBV19 and TRBJ1-5, with D unclear. The sample consisted of PBMCs or a T cell subset sorted from them (not recorded which). The sequence derives from a man between 18 and 35 years old who had mild COVID-19 (a few samples of this study predate the infection). Cell type and time point are not known. CDR3 in DNA: TGTGCCAGTAGCCAAAATCAGCCCCAGCATTTT. This translates into CASSQNQPQHF.